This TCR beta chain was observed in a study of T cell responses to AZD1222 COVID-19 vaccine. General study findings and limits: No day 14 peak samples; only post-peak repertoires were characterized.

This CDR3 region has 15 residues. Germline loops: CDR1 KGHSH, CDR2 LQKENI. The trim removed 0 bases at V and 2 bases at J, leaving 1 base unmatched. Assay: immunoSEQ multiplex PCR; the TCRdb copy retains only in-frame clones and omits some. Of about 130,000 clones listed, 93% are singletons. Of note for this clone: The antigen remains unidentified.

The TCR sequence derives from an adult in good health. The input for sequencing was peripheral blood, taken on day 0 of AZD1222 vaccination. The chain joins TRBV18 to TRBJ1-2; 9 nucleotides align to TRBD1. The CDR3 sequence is CASSPPTGGNYGYTF. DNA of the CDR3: TGTGCCAGCTCACCACCTACAGGGGGCAACTATGGCTACACCTTC. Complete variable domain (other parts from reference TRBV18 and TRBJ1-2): NAGVMQNPRHLVRRRGQEARLRCSPMKGHSHVYWYRQLPEEGLKFMVYLQKENIIDESGMPKERFSAEFPKEGPSILRIQQVVRGDSAAYFCASSPPTGGNYGYTFGSGTRLTVV.